This note documents a single T cell receptor (beta chain) sequence. Its antigen is undetermined. Produced via immunoSEQ multiplex PCR; TCRdb's table is partial and in-frame only. This sample has about 150,000 clones; 65% to 90% occur once, and the top ten carry less than 9.5%. V lost 5 bases, J lost 7 bases, and 3 bases stayed unmatched. The CDR3 sequence is 13 residues long. The sample originates from a study of T cell responses to AZD1222 COVID-19 vaccine. Study findings and constraints: Unmutated variant regions are reportedly targeted by nearly half of spike-specific TCRs.

The sequencing here drew on peripheral blood, taken 28 days after the second dose of the MenACWY control vaccine. V gene TRBV12-3 or TRBV12-4 combines with J gene TRBJ2-4; TRBD1 matches at 9 bases. The receptor was derived from an adult who received the MenACWY meningococcal vaccine as a control. CDR3 in DNA: TGTGCCAGCAGTACAGGGGGCGCGAACATTCAGTACTTC. Protein product: CASSTGGANIQYF.